A single T cell receptor beta chain is shown here with its context. The data originate from a study of blood T cell repertoires in COVID-19. Study-wide context: Sites across the United States, Italy and Spain contributed samples from acute and convalescent COVID-19. T cells, B-cell-depleted T cells, or PBMCs supplied cDNA or gDNA.

Trimming left V 7 bases short and J 3 bases short, with 16 bases between. Per the germline V gene, CDR1 is SQVTM and CDR2 is ANQGSEA. CDR3 length equals 14 residues. Authors' analysis steps: Reference gene primers were amplified, and this amplification served to estimate nucleated cell counts. Sequenced by immunoSEQ multiplex PCR; TCRdb stores in-frame clones only, minus some. V, J and clone size were drawn from that table, and D and trimming were deduced from the DNA. The sample yields 150,000 to 200,000 clones, around 82% seen once. The V call is TRBV29-1, the J call TRBJ2-1, with D possibly TRBD1 on 5 matching bases. The TCR originated in a woman of 80 years or more with acute or convalescent COVID-19. Sequencing was carried out using peripheral blood. CDR3 DNA sequence: TGCAGCGCTCGACGGACAAGGGGCTACAATGAGCAGTTCTTC. Translating gives CSARRTRGYNEQFF.